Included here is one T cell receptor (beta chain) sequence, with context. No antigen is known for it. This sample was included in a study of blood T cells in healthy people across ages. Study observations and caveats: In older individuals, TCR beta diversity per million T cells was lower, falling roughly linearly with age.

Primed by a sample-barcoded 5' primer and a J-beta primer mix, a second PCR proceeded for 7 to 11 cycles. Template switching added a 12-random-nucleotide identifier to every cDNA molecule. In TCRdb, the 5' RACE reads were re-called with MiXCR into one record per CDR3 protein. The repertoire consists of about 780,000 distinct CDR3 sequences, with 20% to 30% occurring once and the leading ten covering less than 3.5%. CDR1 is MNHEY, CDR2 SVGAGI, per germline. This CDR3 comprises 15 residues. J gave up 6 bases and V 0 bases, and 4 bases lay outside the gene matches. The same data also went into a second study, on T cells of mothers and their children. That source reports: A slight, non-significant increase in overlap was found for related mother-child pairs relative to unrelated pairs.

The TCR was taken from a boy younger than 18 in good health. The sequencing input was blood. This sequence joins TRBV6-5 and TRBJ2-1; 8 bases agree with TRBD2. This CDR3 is CASSYSPGGPNEQFF. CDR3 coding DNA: TGTGCCAGCAGTTACTCGCCGGGGGGGCCCAATGAGCAGTTCTTC.